These 16 T cell receptor beta chains came from one sample sequenced in a study of blood T cell repertoires in COVID-19. Profiling relied on immunoSEQ multiplex PCR, and the TCRdb table lists in-frame clones only, not all of them. The sample lists 250,000 to 300,000 clones, around 87% occurring once. Sample: peripheral blood. All receptors derive from a young man with active or convalescent COVID-19.

The count of this clone is one. V usage is TRBV27 and J usage is TRBJ1-5, with D possibly TRBD1 on 5 matching bases. With 0 bases removed from V and 7 bases from J, the gap between germline ends came to 13 bases. The germline CDR1 and CDR2 sequences are MNHEY and SMNVEV (reference sequence). This CDR3 is 15 amino acids long. The chain's CDR3 is CASSLSPGLRQPQHF. Here the CDR3 DNA reads TGTGCCAGCAGTTTATCGCCAGGGTTGCGGCAGCCCCAGCATTTT.

This clone was seen just once. The rearrangement joins TRBV5-5 to TRBJ1-4; a possible D gene is TRBD1 (5 bases). Per the germline V gene, CDR1 is SGHKS and CDR2 is YYEKEE (reference sequence). The V gene lost 9 bases and the J gene lost 8 bases, with 14 bases spanning the gap. There are 12 residues in the CDR3. CDR3 coding DNA: TGTGCCACTAACAGGATGGGGGAAAAACTGTTTTTT. Amino acid sequence: CATNRMGEKLFF.

The chain employs TRBV7-9 and TRBJ1-2; TRBD1 aligns across 12 bases. J was trimmed by 6 bases and V by 5 bases; bases with no gene match: 10. This CDR3 has 16 residues. Germline loops: CDR1 SEHNR, CDR2 FQNEAQ (reference sequence). The CDR3 nucleotides are TGTGCCAGCAGCCCGGCGGGACAGGGGGCGCTTAATGGCTACACCTTC. Its protein product is CASSPAGQGALNGYTF.

V is TRBV19 and J is TRBJ1-1; tentative D call: TRBD1 (5 bases). CDR1 is LNHDA, CDR2 SQIVND, per germline (reference sequence). The CDR3 runs to 14 residues. Between the trimmed V and J ends, which lost 5 bases and 3 bases, there was a span of 13 bases. CDR3 residues: CASSRPGIHTEAFF. The CDR3 DNA reads as TGTGCCAGTAGTCGACCAGGGATCCACACTGAAGCTTTCTTT.

The rearrangement links TRBV25-1 to TRBJ1-2, with 11 bases identical to TRBD1. The J segment lost 4 bases and the V segment lost 0 bases, leaving 10 bases of the junction unmatched. The CDR3 runs 18 residues. Germline V gene lookup returns CDR1 MGHDK and CDR2 SYGVNS. Written as DNA, the CDR3 is TGTGCCAGCAGTGAATATTTCTTCTCCGGGACAGGGGGCTATGGCTACACCTTC. This encodes CASSEYFFSGTGGYGYTF.

The chain has TRBV5-1 and TRBJ1-2; D remains ambiguous. V shed 4 bases and J shed 8 bases, with 21 bases lying between them. The CDR3 spans 15 residues. CDR1 is SGHRS and CDR2 is YFSETQ in the germline V gene. This CDR3 is CASSLGGGAGSGYTF. The CDR3 DNA is TGCGCCAGCAGCCTGGGCGGAGGAGCTGGTTCAGGCTACACCTTC.

The chain has TRBV7-3 and TRBJ2-3; 11 bases fit TRBD2. CDR3 size: 18 residues. The junction had 8 bases not matched to a gene; V was cut back by 1 base and J by 2 bases. Germline V CDR1 and CDR2: SGHTA, FQGTGA. CDR3 nucleotides: TGTGCCAGCAGCTTAAACCCGTCTAGCGGGGGGTACACAGATACGCAGTATTTT. As protein: CASSLNPSSGGYTDTQYF.

This sequence joins TRBV6-5 and TRBJ1-2, with 11 bases lining up with TRBD1. The CDR3 is 14 amino acids. Germline CDR1 reads MNHEY; CDR2 reads SVGAGI. The junction had 5 bases not matched to a gene; V was cut back by 6 bases and J by 5 bases. DNA for the CDR3: TGTGCCAGCAGAGGACAGGGGGCAACTTATGGCTACACCTTC. It codes for CASRGQGATYGYTF.

The chain links TRBV5-1 to TRBJ2-5; D is unclear. V was pared by 0 bases and J by 3 bases, with 9 bases between. This CDR3 comprises 14 residues. Germline assignment: CDR1 SGHRS and CDR2 YFSETQ. CDR3 protein: CASSLGRRKETQYF. DNA for the CDR3: TGCGCCAGCAGCTTGGGGCGCAGGAAAGAGACCCAGTACTTC.

This chain uses TRBV10-3 with TRBJ1-5, with D unclear. The CDR3 totals 14 residues. Germline CDR1 ENHRY, CDR2 SYGVKD. The V and J ends lost 3 bases and 3 bases respectively, with 9 bases between them. Here the CDR3 reads CAISDGGPNQPQHF. CDR3 DNA: TGTGCCATCAGTGATGGTGGGCCCAATCAGCCCCAGCATTTT.

This sequence joins TRBV27 and TRBJ2-7; the match to TRBD2 covers 10 bases. Trimming took 2 bases from V and 5 from J; bases not matched to a gene: 6. The CDR3 spans 15 residues. CDR1 and CDR2 from the germline V gene are MNHEY and SMNVEV (reference sequence). CDR3 residues: CASSLRPSGSNEQYF. The DNA for the CDR3 is TGTGCCAGCAGTTTACGGCCTAGCGGGAGCAACGAGCAGTACTTC.

This chain connects TRBV3-1 (or the pseudogene TRBV3-2) to TRBJ2-1; maybe TRBD2 (6 bases). Germline V gene data show CDR1 as LGHDT and CDR2 as YNNKEL (reference sequence). The CDR3 covers 16 residues. With 0 bases removed from V and 1 base from J, the gap between germline ends came to 10 bases. CDR3 nucleotides: TGTGCCAGCAGCCAAGACGGCGGGGAATCCTACAATGAGCAGTTCTTC. Protein product: CASSQDGGESYNEQFF.

The chain has TRBV12-5 and TRBJ2-7; D call uncertain. Trimming removed 1 base from V and 3 bases from J, with 16 bases in between. Germline CDR1 LGHNT, CDR2 FRNRAP. This CDR3 has 16 residues. The CDR3 is CASGLAHITSRYEQYF. DNA for the CDR3: TGTGCTAGTGGTTTGGCGCATATTACTTCCCGCTACGAGCAGTACTTC.

The chain uses TRBV6-5 and TRBJ1-3; 10 nucleotides align to TRBD1. The CDR3 is 15 residues long. The germline CDR1 and CDR2 sequences are MNHEY and SVGAGI. The J segment lost 7 bases and the V segment lost 5 bases, leaving 8 bases of the junction unmatched. CDR3 nucleotide sequence: TGTGCCAGCAGTCCGGGACAGGGGATGTTGAACACCATATATTTT. Translation gives CASSPGQGMLNTIYF.

This clone was detected once. The chain couples TRBV10-2 to TRBJ1-2; D not resolved. The CDR3 is 14 amino acids. V dropped 4 bases and J dropped 8 bases, with 17 bases sitting between them. Looked up from germline, CDR1 is WSHSY and CDR2 is SAAADI. CDR3 DNA sequence: TGCGCCAGCAGTGTTTACGGGGAGACCGTCGGCTACACCTTC. Its translation is CASSVYGETVGYTF.

The rearrangement uses TRBV7-9 and TRBJ2-7, with D perhaps matching TRBD2 (5 bases). Germline-derived CDR1 and CDR2 are SEHNR and FQNEAQ (reference sequence). Trimming shortened V by 5 bases and J by 3 bases, and 11 bases separated the two germline ends. The CDR3 is 13 residues long. CDR3 in DNA: TGTGCCAGCAGCGGACGGACTGGCTACGAGCAGTACTTC. It yields the protein CASSGRTGYEQYF.